This TCR beta chain derives from a study of spatial heterogeneity in lung cancer. A single record per CDR3 protein comes from TCRdb applying MiXCR to the 5' RACE reads. Of 20,000 to 30,000 distinct CDR3 sequences listed, about 4.5% are singletons. Germline CDR1 reads SGHKS; CDR2 reads YYEKEE (reference sequence). The CDR3 contains 15 residues. V gave up 0 bases and J gave up 3 bases, with 12 bases separating them. Indicated time point: sample taken at primary tumor resection. Tumor, nontumor lung or frozen PBMC supplied whole RNA that was sequenced unsorted. Patients with untreated early-stage non-small cell lung cancer, numbering roughly 69, were the donors. This clonotype was observed at least ten times.

The TCR was taken from a male donor with early-stage non-small cell lung cancer. The V and J genes are TRBV5-5 and TRBJ1-1; possibly TRBD1 for D (6 bases). Sequences were derived from PBMCs, sampled at surgery. CDR3 DNA sequence: TGTGCCAGCAGCTTGGGCGGGGGGCGTGACACTGAAGCTTTCTTT. Its translation: CASSLGGGRDTEAFF.